Listed below are T cell receptor beta chains from one sample, sequenced in a study of blood T cell repertoires in COVID-19. Libraries were prepared by immunoSEQ multiplex PCR; TCRdb keeps only in-frame clonotypes and omits some of them. Of fewer than 60,000 clones in the sample, approximately 85% are singletons; the top ten hold under 15%. The sample was peripheral blood. The source of these receptors is a human donor in a cohort sampled during active COVID-19. Both conserved end residues are part of each CDR3. D genes are given only for firm matches. For some rows the clone size is stated as once, few or many, or as a class when expanded; others skip it.

CASSSYSYNSPLHF,TGTGCCTCCAGTTCGTACTCCTATAATTCACCCCTCCACTTT,TRBV6-5,TRBJ1-6,.,.
CASSPRDRVTDTQYF,TGTGCCAGCTCACCCCGGGACAGGGTCACAGATACGCAGTATTTT,TRBV18,TRBJ2-3,.,TRBD1
CASSLGGTDTQYF,TGTGCCAGCAGCTTAGGCGGCACAGATACGCAGTATTTT,TRBV13,TRBJ2-3,.,.
CASSLSHSGRANNEQFF,TGTGCCAGCAGCTTATCACATAGCGGGAGGGCTAACAATGAGCAGTTCTTC,TRBV7-7,TRBJ2-1,.,TRBD2
CASSTPTGGRSPLHF,TGTGCCAGTAGTACCCCGACAGGGGGAAGATCACCCCTCCACTTT,TRBV19,TRBJ1-6,few,TRBD1
CASSPVGGGVLRLSPLHF,TGCGCCAGCAGCCCGGTCGGGGGGGGTGTCCTTCGACTTTCACCCCTCCACTTT,TRBV5-1,TRBJ1-6,few,.
CATSDRLAGRGEQFF,TGTGCCACCAGTGATCGACTAGCGGGAAGAGGTGAGCAGTTCTTC,TRBV24-1,TRBJ2-1,.,TRBD2
CAISGGQGLLYEQYF,TGTGCCATCAGTGGGGGACAGGGGTTGCTCTACGAGCAGTACTTC,TRBV10-3,TRBJ2-7,once,TRBD1
CASSLDGAGQGIYEQYF,TGTGCCAGCAGCTTAGATGGGGCGGGACAGGGTATATACGAGCAGTACTTC,TRBV11-2,TRBJ2-7,.,TRBD1
CASSLGGPSEQFF,TGTGCCAGCAGCTTAGGGGGGCCTAGTGAGCAGTTCTTC,TRBV7-9,TRBJ2-1,.,.
CASSLVGYSQETQYF,TGTGCCAGCAGCTTAGTCGGTTACTCTCAAGAGACCCAGTACTTC,TRBV7-9,TRBJ2-5,.,.
CASSPPGGGPWNEQFF,TGTGCCAGCAGCCCCCCAGGGGGCGGCCCTTGGAATGAGCAGTTCTTC,TRBV14,TRBJ2-1,.,TRBD1
CASSLVLAVSYNEQFF,TGTGCCAGCAGCTTGGTACTAGCGGTCTCCTACAATGAGCAGTTCTTC,TRBV5-6,TRBJ2-1,.,TRBD2
CAISESVVRGFGNTIYF,TGTGCCATCAGTGAGTCCGTAGTTCGGGGTTTTGGAAACACCATATATTTT,TRBV10-3,TRBJ1-3,.,.
CASTPGGRTEAFF,TGTGCCAGCACCCCGGGCGGGCGCACTGAAGCTTTCTTT,TRBV3-1/TRBV3-2,TRBJ1-1,.,.
CAISESGGTGMNTEAFF,TGTGCCATCAGTGAGAGTGGAGGGACCGGAATGAACACTGAAGCTTTCTTT,TRBV10-3,TRBJ1-1,once,.
CASTTSGGAKEQFF,TGTGCCAGCACGACTAGCGGGGGGGCAAAGGAGCAGTTCTTC,TRBV18,TRBJ2-1,.,TRBD2
CASRSEGPYEQYF,TGTGCCAGCAGGAGTGAGGGCCCCTACGAGCAGTACTTC,TRBV2,TRBJ2-7,once,.
CASRITSQGTKETQYF,TGTGCCAGTAGGATAACCTCACAGGGAACCAAAGAGACCCAGTACTTC,TRBV19,TRBJ2-5,.,.
CATSRAGRSGYNEQFF,TGTGCCACCAGCAGAGCGGGCAGGAGCGGGTACAATGAGCAGTTCTTC,TRBV15,TRBJ2-1,.,.
CASTRLEGGNEQYF,TGTGCCAGCACCCGACTAGAGGGGGGGAACGAGCAGTACTTC,TRBV5-4,TRBJ2-7,.,.
CASSTSSGPTYEQYF,TGTGCCAGCAGCACATCTAGCGGCCCCACCTACGAGCAGTACTTC,TRBV7-9,TRBJ2-7,few,TRBD2
CASSMAPRKSSYEQYF,TGTGCCAGTAGTATGGCCCCCAGGAAAAGCTCCTACGAGCAGTACTTC,TRBV19,TRBJ2-7,.,.
CASSPGTGTSPLHF,TGTGCCAGCAGCCCTGGGACAGGGACCTCACCCCTCCACTTT,TRBV7-2,TRBJ1-6,.,TRBD1
CASSYGDRGLYGYTF,TGCGCCAGCAGCTATGGGGACAGGGGATTATATGGCTACACCTTC,TRBV5-1,TRBJ1-2,.,TRBD1
CAWSGGTAQYF,TGTGCCTGGAGTGGTGGGACAGCGCAGTATTTT,TRBV30,TRBJ2-3,once,TRBD1
CASSAGQVVYNEQFF,TGTGCCAGCAGCGCGGGACAGGTAGTCTACAATGAGCAGTTCTTC,TRBV5-4,TRBJ2-1,.,TRBD1
CASSADRVGGYTF,TGTGCCAGCAGCGCGGACAGGGTGGGTGGCTACACCTTC,TRBV9,TRBJ1-2,many,TRBD1
CASSTGTGGAEELFF,TGTGCCAGTAGTACCGGGACAGGGGGCGCGGAGGAGCTGTTTTTT,TRBV19,TRBJ2-2,.,TRBD1
CAINPQGTNYGYTF,TGTGCCATCAATCCCCAGGGAACCAACTATGGCTACACCTTC,TRBV10-3,TRBJ1-2,.,.
CSASTTGSNSPLHF,TGCAGTGCTAGTACAACAGGGTCCAATTCACCCCTCCACTTT,TRBV20-1,TRBJ1-6,.,.
CASSLTGTTNEQFF,TGTGCCAGCAGCCTAACCGGGACAACGAATGAGCAGTTCTTC,TRBV13,TRBJ2-1,once,.
CSNGGDSGSEEQFF,TGCAGTAACGGGGGGGATAGCGGGAGCGAGGAGCAGTTCTTC,TRBV29-1,TRBJ2-1,.,TRBD2
CASSPQHTGGVSYEQYF,TGTGCCAGCTCACCGCAACACACAGGGGGGGTCTCCTACGAGCAGTACTTC,TRBV18,TRBJ2-7,.,.
CASSLRVGGSYNEQFF,TGTGCCAGCAGCTTAAGGGTCGGGGGTTCCTACAATGAGCAGTTCTTC,TRBV7-7,TRBJ2-1,.,.
CASSLTGITEAFF,TGTGCCAGCAGCCTTACAGGGATCACTGAAGCTTTCTTT,TRBV27,TRBJ1-1,.,.
CASSLAGTSGSTDTQYF,TGCGCCAGCAGCTTGGCGGGGACTAGCGGGAGCACAGATACGCAGTATTTT,TRBV5-1,TRBJ2-3,.,TRBD2
CASSHRGGLRTDTQYF,TGTGCCAGCAGCCACAGAGGCGGACTTCGCACAGATACGCAGTATTTT,TRBV3-1/TRBV3-2,TRBJ2-3,once,.
CASSPRTGIRGGNEQFF,TGTGCCAGTAGTCCCAGGACAGGGATAAGAGGTGGGAATGAGCAGTTCTTC,TRBV19,TRBJ2-1,.,TRBD1
CASSRQGSGANVLTF,TGTGCCAGCAGCAGACAGGGCTCTGGGGCCAACGTCCTGACTTTC,TRBV27,TRBJ2-6,few,TRBD1
CASSRGTQPRGSYEQYF,TGCGCCAGCAGCCGGGGGACTCAGCCGAGGGGATCCTACGAGCAGTACTTC,TRBV5-1,TRBJ2-7,.,.
CASSDRGGGEKLFF,TGCGCCAGCAGTGATCGGGGGGGTGGTGAAAAACTGTTTTTT,TRBV10-2,TRBJ1-4,.,.
CASSSGTGALNYGYTF,TGTGCCAGCAGCTCAGGGACAGGGGCGCTGAACTATGGCTACACCTTC,TRBV5-6,TRBJ1-2,once,TRBD1
CASSLGTGPNTEAFF,TGCGCCAGCAGCTTGGGGACAGGGCCAAACACTGAAGCTTTCTTT,TRBV5-1,TRBJ1-1,once,TRBD1
CASSRVNRRGSQTYEQYF,TGTGCCAGTAGCCGCGTGAATCGGCGGGGTTCACAGACCTACGAGCAGTACTTC,TRBV19,TRBJ2-7,once,.
CASSPLLATNTGELFF,TGTGCCAGCAGCCCCCTCCTAGCGACAAACACCGGGGAGCTGTTTTTT,TRBV7-9,TRBJ2-2,.,.
CASSLALAGLDEQFF,TGTGCCAGCAGTCTAGCACTAGCGGGACTGGATGAGCAGTTCTTC,TRBV7-9,TRBJ2-1,.,TRBD2
CASSLLGGVMDGYTF,TGCGCCAGCAGCTTGTTAGGAGGGGTGATGGATGGCTACACCTTC,TRBV5-1,TRBJ1-2,once,.
CASSLVGQGVYYEQYF,TGTGCCAGCAGCTTAGTCGGACAGGGCGTTTACTACGAGCAGTACTTC,TRBV7-9,TRBJ2-7,.,TRBD1
CAGTPGLAPSDTQYF,TGTGCCGGTACTCCGGGACTAGCGCCATCAGATACGCAGTATTTT,TRBV30,TRBJ2-3,.,TRBD2
CSVEVTLTRGAGELFF,TGCAGCGTTGAGGTCACCCTAACCCGCGGGGCCGGGGAGCTGTTTTTT,TRBV29-1,TRBJ2-2,.,.
CASSSGDGENTEAFF,TGTGCCAGCAGCTCAGGGGACGGTGAAAACACTGAAGCTTTCTTT,TRBV11-3,TRBJ1-1,.,.
CASYQTGYQGEAFF,TGCGCCAGCTACCAGACAGGGTATCAAGGTGAAGCTTTCTTT,TRBV10-1,TRBJ1-1,.,TRBD1
CASSDSGVGGTETQYF,TGTGCCAGCAGTGACTCAGGCGTTGGAGGGACAGAGACCCAGTACTTC,TRBV6-4,TRBJ2-5,.,.
CASSFDRGLQETQYF,TGTGCCAGCAGCTTCGACAGGGGGTTACAAGAGACCCAGTACTTC,TRBV5-4,TRBJ2-5,.,TRBD1